One and the same sample provided the 5 T cell receptor beta chains below, sequenced in a study of blood T cells in healthy people across ages. The authors ran a second PCR of 7 to 11 cycles using a sample-barcoded 5' primer and a J-beta primer mix. One entry per CDR3 protein results from TCRdb running MiXCR on the 5' RACE reads. The sample lists 1 million or so distinct CDR3 sequences, less than 50% occurring once. The sample consisted of blood. These receptors were obtained from a woman in her sixties in good health.

The table lists this clonotype with a few counts. The chain links TRBV29-1 to TRBJ2-7; 9 bases line up with TRBD2. The CDR3 is 12 residues long. J was trimmed by 4 bases and V by 7 bases; bases with no gene match: 5. CDR1 is SQVTM, CDR2 ANQGSEA, per germline. The CDR3 nucleotides read TGCAGCGGGAGGACTAGCGAATACGAGCAGTACTTC. Translated: CSGRTSEYEQYF.

This chain uses TRBV27 with TRBJ2-7; D is possibly TRBD1 (7 bases). This CDR3 comprises 16 residues. The V gene lost 7 bases and the J gene lost 6 bases, with 25 bases spanning the gap. Germline values: CDR1 MNHEY, CDR2 SMNVEV (reference sequence). CDR3 amino acids: CASNLTPGGRGSEQYF. The CDR3 nucleotides read TGTGCCAGCAACCTCACCCCAGGGGGGAGAGGGTCCGAGCAGTACTTC.

The gene calls are TRBV11-2 and TRBJ1-5, with D perhaps TRBD1 (6 bases). The CDR3 has 14 residues. Trimming took 3 bases from V and 4 from J, leaving 10 bases between them. Germline CDR1 SGHAT, CDR2 FQNNGV. This CDR3 reads CASSFGTPNQPQHF. The CDR3 nucleotides are TGTGCCAGCAGCTTCGGGACACCTAATCAGCCCCAGCATTTT.

The V and J genes are TRBV9 and TRBJ2-7; D is possibly TRBD1 (6 bases). Germline CDR1 reads SGDLS; CDR2 reads YYNGEE. There are 15 residues in the CDR3. Deletions cut 0 bases from V and 3 bases from J, with 13 bases between. The CDR3 region is CASSVEQGSDYEQYF. The CDR3 DNA is TGTGCCAGCAGCGTAGAACAGGGTAGCGACTACGAGCAGTACTTC.

This clonotype is a singleton in its sample. The CDR3, as DNA: TGTGCCAGCAGTGAACCCAAAGACGGTGCCCAGTACTTC. Translation: CASSEPKDGAQYF. The rearrangement joins TRBV6-1 to TRBJ2-5; unclear D gene. The germline CDR1 and CDR2 sequences are MNHNS and SASEGT. The V end lost 2 bases, the J end lost 9 bases, and 13 bases lay between the germline ends. The CDR3 is made up of 13 amino acids.